This T cell receptor beta chain derives from a study of patients and donors after allogeneic stem cell transplantation. After removal of 8 bases from V and 7 bases from J, the junction contained 9 bases not matched to a gene. This CDR3 contains 13 residues. The germline CDR1 and CDR2 sequences are SQVTM and ANQGSEA. MiXCR, applied by TCRdb to the RT-PCR reads, yields one record per CDR3 protein. This sample yields 800,000 to 1,000,000 distinct CDR3 sequences, of which about a sixth are seen a single time; approximately 5.9% belongs to the top ten. This sequence was found in a human donor who was either an allogeneic HSCT recipient or a stem cell or donor lymphocyte infusion donor (not recorded which). It is not recorded whose cells these are; they may come from a transplant donor. Specimen: blood, either unsorted or a sorted T cell fraction (not recorded which). The chain combines TRBV29-1 with TRBJ2-1; 9 nucleotides line up with TRBD2. Written as DNA, the CDR3 is TGCAGCCTCCGCGGGGGGGCATCGAATGAGCAGTTCTTC. Amino acid sequence: CSLRGGASNEQFF.